The rows below give T cell receptor beta chains drawn from one sample of a study of control samples from healthy donors and cancer patients. Measured with immunoSEQ multiplex PCR; TCRdb has only the in-frame clones, and not every one. The data contain 70,000 or so clones, more than 75% of them singletons. What was sequenced was blood. The receptor source for this set is a man aged 50 to 59 in good health. Both conserved end residues are part of each CDR3. The D gene is left open where the match is weak. Clone size is shown for a subset of rows, as once, few, many or a class of expanded clone.

>TRBV11-2|TRBJ2-7|-|TRBD2
TGTGCCAGCAGAGGACTAGCGGGATCCTACGAGCAGTACTTC
CASRGLAGSYEQYF
>TRBV4-2|TRBJ2-5|-|TRBD2
TGTGCCAGCAGCCAAGCTACTAGCGGCCAAGAGACCCAGTACTTC
CASSQATSGQETQYF
>TRBV12-5|TRBJ1-1|-|-
TGTGCTAGTGGTTTGCTAGCATATACGAACACTGAAGCTTTCTTT
CASGLLAYTNTEAFF
>TRBV24-1|TRBJ2-5|-|-
TGTGCCACCAGTGATACCTTACAGGGGAGGGAGACCCAGTACTTC
CATSDTLQGRETQYF
>TRBV7-9|TRBJ2-5|-|-
TGTGCCAGCAGCGCTCGGCGGATGAAAGAGACCCAGTACTTC
CASSARRMKETQYF
>TRBV18|TRBJ2-5|-|-
TGTGCCAGCTCACCGGGTGAGACCCAGTACTTC
CASSPGETQYF
>TRBV5-1|TRBJ1-4|-|-
TGCGCCAGCAGCTTGATCGGTGAAAAACTGTTTTTT
CASSLIGEKLFF
>TRBV2|TRBJ1-5|few|TRBD1
TGTGCCAGCGCCTTGGGACAGTCAGGTCAGCCCCAGCATTTT
CASALGQSGQPQHF
>TRBV5-4|TRBJ2-5|-|TRBD2
TGTGCCAGCAGCTTGGAGGCTAGCGGGTATACAGAGACCCAGTACTTC
CASSLEASGYTETQYF
>TRBV7-2|TRBJ2-2|-|-
TGTGCCAGCAGCTTAGTCAAGGTTCCCACCGGGGAGCTGTTTTTT
CASSLVKVPTGELFF
>TRBV25-1|TRBJ1-6|few|-
TGTGCCAGCAGATGGGGTAGCTCCTATAATTCACCCCTCCACTTT
CASRWGSSYNSPLHF
>TRBV12-3/TRBV12-4|TRBJ2-1|-|-
TGTGCCTCGTGGTCCTCCTACAATGAGCAGTTCTTC
CASWSSYNEQFF
>TRBV7-8|TRBJ1-2|-|-
TGTGCCAGCAGCTTAGACATGGCCGCAAGCAGGGGCTACACCTTC
CASSLDMAASRGYTF
>TRBV6-1|TRBJ2-7|few|-
TGTGCCAGCAGTGAAGCGCTTCCAGCGGGTATCTCCTACGAGCAGTACTTC
CASSEALPAGISYEQYF
>TRBV7-2|TRBJ2-5|-|TRBD2
TGTGCCAGCAGCTTATTCGGGGGAGGGGAGACCCAGTACTTC
CASSLFGGGETQYF
>TRBV18|TRBJ1-2|-|TRBD1
TGTGCCAGCTCACCCAACTCGGGACAGGGGCTAGAAAACTATGGCTACACCTTC
CASSPNSGQGLENYGYTF
>TRBV7-2|TRBJ2-1|once|-
TGTGCCAGCAGCTCCCTACAGGCGAGCTCCTACAATGAGCAGTTCTTC
CASSSLQASSYNEQFF
>TRBV29-1|TRBJ2-6|few|-
TGCAGCGTGTCTAACAGAGACTCTGGGGCCAACGTCCTGACTTTC
CSVSNRDSGANVLTF
>TRBV28|TRBJ2-1|once|TRBD2
TGTGCCAGCAGTTTGACTAGCGGGAGAAGGAATGAGCAGTTCTTC
CASSLTSGRRNEQFF
>TRBV7-8|TRBJ2-3|once|-
TGTGCCAGCAGCCAAGAGTGGTCCGCAGATACGCAGTATTTT
CASSQEWSADTQYF
>TRBV5-6|TRBJ1-2|-|-
TGTGCCAGCAGCTTTAGGAGAGCGGGTGGCTACACCTTC
CASSFRRAGGYTF
>TRBV10-2|TRBJ2-1|-|TRBD2
TGCGCCAGCAGTCGACTAGCGGGGGACTACAATGAGCAGTTCTTC
CASSRLAGDYNEQFF
>TRBV4-3|TRBJ1-1|-|-
TGCGCCAGCAGCCAAGATTCGCGGGGTATGAACACTGAAGCTTTCTTT
CASSQDSRGMNTEAFF
>TRBV11-2|TRBJ2-7|-|TRBD2
TGTGCCAGCAGCAACCACCCGGGACTAGCGGGGGACCTATTTGAGCAGTACTTC
CASSNHPGLAGDLFEQYF
>TRBV11-3|TRBJ2-7|-|TRBD1
TGTGCCAGCAGCTCCGTATTGAGACAGGGGGCATACGAGCAGTACTTC
CASSSVLRQGAYEQYF
>TRBV4-1|TRBJ2-4|-|TRBD2
TGCGCCAGCAGCCACCCCGGACTAGCTGTTAGAAGTGGAAACATTCAGTACTTC
CASSHPGLAVRSGNIQYF
>TRBV6-1|TRBJ1-2|few|-
TGTGCCAGCAGTGAAGCGCTTCTTTCGGCGAACTATGGCTACACCTTC
CASSEALLSANYGYTF
>TRBV7-2|TRBJ1-2|-|-
TGTGCCAGCAGGAGCAGCGGGGGGATCTATGGCTACACCTTC
CASRSSGGIYGYTF
>TRBV19|TRBJ1-1|-|-
TGTGCCACCTTGTCAACGGGACAACTGATGAACACTGAAGCTTTCTTT
CATLSTGQLMNTEAFF
>TRBV27|TRBJ2-7|-|-
TGTGCCAGCAGTCCGGGACCAATCTACGAGCAGTACTTC
CASSPGPIYEQYF
>TRBV29-1|TRBJ2-7|-|TRBD1
TGCAGCGTTGAAAAAGAAGGGGACAGGGGAGAGCAGTACTTC
CSVEKEGDRGEQYF
>TRBV2|TRBJ2-1|-|-
TGTGCCAGCAGTGGATACAATGAGCAGTTCTTC
CASSGYNEQFF
>TRBV12-3/TRBV12-4|TRBJ1-2|-|-
TGTGCCAGCAGTTTGGGCCATAACTATGGCTACACCTTC
CASSLGHNYGYTF
>TRBV4-3|TRBJ2-1|-|-
TGCGCCAGCAGCCAAGAGGAGGGAGTCGGGAACAATGAGCAGTTCTTC
CASSQEEGVGNNEQFF
>TRBV7-9|TRBJ1-1|once|-
TGTGCCAGCAGCTTAGAGAGGGGAACTGAAGCTTTCTTT
CASSLERGTEAFF
>TRBV28|TRBJ1-1|once|-
TGTGCCAGCAGTAGGGGGGCTCTAGGGGTTTTCTTT
CASSRGALGVFF
>TRBV2|TRBJ1-3|-|-
TGTGCCAGCAGTGTCAGGGATCCCATATATTTT
CASSVRDPIYF
>TRBV19|TRBJ2-7|-|TRBD1
TGTGCCAGTAGTCCCCGAAGGGCGGGACAGGGGGAATACGAGCAGTACTTC
CASSPRRAGQGEYEQYF
>TRBV3-1/TRBV3-2|TRBJ1-1|-|-
TGTGCCAGCAGCCAAAGACCGGGGATCGGCACTGAAGCTTTCTTT
CASSQRPGIGTEAFF
>TRBV7-9|TRBJ2-7|-|-
TGTGCCAGCAGCTCTAGCAGCGGATACGAGCAGTACTTC
CASSSSSGYEQYF
>TRBV29-1|TRBJ1-3|-|-
TGCAGCGGGAACACAGCCGGAAACACCATATATTTT
CSGNTAGNTIYF
>TRBV19|TRBJ2-3|few|-
TGTGCCAGTAGTGCGGCCCGGCACGGTACGCAGTATTTT
CASSAARHGTQYF
>TRBV10-3|TRBJ1-2|-|-
TGTGCCACAGGGACGGGGGGGGAAGGCTACACCTTC
CATGTGGEGYTF
>TRBV6-6|TRBJ1-2|-|TRBD1
TGTGCCAGCAGTTACCGGACAGGAAACTATGGCTACACCTTC
CASSYRTGNYGYTF
>TRBV5-1|TRBJ2-5|-|-
TGCGCCAGCAGCCCCGGAGGGACAACCGGGGGGACCCAGTACTTC
CASSPGGTTGGTQYF
>TRBV12-3/TRBV12-4|TRBJ2-7|-|-
TGTGCCAGCGGGGGCGATGTTGCCTACGAGCAGTACTTC
CASGGDVAYEQYF
>TRBV6-6|TRBJ2-7|-|-
TGTGCCAGCAGTTACCTTGGTAGGGACCGGGGCTACGAGCAGTACTTC
CASSYLGRDRGYEQYF
>TRBV29-1|TRBJ1-2|-|-
TGCAGCGTTGAAGAGAACAGTCCGGATGGCTACACCTTC
CSVEENSPDGYTF
>TRBV11-3|TRBJ2-7|-|TRBD2
TGTGCCAGCAGGGGGCCATGGCGGGAGGGACTCGAGCAGTACTTC
CASRGPWREGLEQYF
>TRBV5-4|TRBJ2-7|-|-
TGTGCCAGCAGCTCCGGTATTGGCGTGGGGGACGAGCAGTACTTC
CASSSGIGVGDEQYF
>TRBV30|TRBJ2-3|-|TRBD2
TGTGCCTGGAGAGCGGGAGGGCCAGATACGCAGTATTTT
CAWRAGGPDTQYF
>TRBV28|TRBJ1-2|-|-
TGTGCCAGCAGTTTAACAGGCCATAGGGATTCCTATGGCTACACCTTC
CASSLTGHRDSYGYTF
>TRBV7-2|TRBJ1-1|-|-
TGTGCCAGCAGCCCTGGGGGGGGATTTGGAGCTTTCTTT
CASSPGGGFGAFF
>TRBV3-1/TRBV3-2|TRBJ1-4|-|-
TGTGCCAGCAGCCAAGGGGTCTCCAATGAAAAACTGTTTTTT
CASSQGVSNEKLFF
>TRBV19|TRBJ1-2|-|-
TGTGCCAGTAGTTTACAGAGGACCTATGGCTACACCTTC
CASSLQRTYGYTF
>TRBV2|TRBJ2-3|-|TRBD2
TGTGCCAGGTCCTTAGCGGGAGAGACAGATACGCAGTATTTT
CARSLAGETDTQYF
>TRBV10-3|TRBJ2-3|-|TRBD2
TGTGCCATCAGGGGGACTAGCGGGAGGGCCGGGGATACGCAGTATTTT
CAIRGTSGRAGDTQYF
>TRBV19|TRBJ2-1|-|-
TGTGCCAGTAGTATCGAGGGGACAACCTACAATGAGCAGTTCTTC
CASSIEGTTYNEQFF
>TRBV3-1/TRBV3-2|TRBJ1-2|-|-
TGTGCCAGCAGCCAAGAGGTGGGAGGGGGGAACGAAGCATATGGCTACACCTTC
CASSQEVGGGNEAYGYTF